This TCR beta chain was profiled in a study of CD8 T cells in Susac syndrome (dated by TCRdb to the late 2010s). Broadly, across the study: Repertoire sequencing was used to test whether CD8+ T cell activation and differentiation in Susac syndrome was antigen driven. The study compared CD8+ T cell repertoire clonality among roughly 12 healthy donors, around 14 Susac syndrome patients and about 16 multiple sclerosis patients. Beyond this particular receptor, the publication reports: The number of individuals in the TCR sequencing and HLA analysis was acknowledged as relatively small.

RNA was extracted with the RNeasy kit and roughly 0.5 to 1 ug was reverse transcribed using random hexamers. The immunoSEQ multiplex PCR assay, which covers 54 Vbeta and 13 Jbeta segments, was used to amplify TCR beta CDR3 regions. PCR amplification bias was corrected by using a synthetic template baseline for primer optimization and computational correction. On the study's bioinformatics: Only productive sequences were kept, with reads annotated to V, D and J genes according to IMGT and analyzed in immunoSEQ Analyzer. Clonality was calculated as one minus the Shannon entropy normalized by log2 of the number of productive unique sequences. For each patient and control, public and private clones were evaluated within the 100 most prevalent clones. Clones were defined as Susac-specific when absent from the healthy and MS cohorts, from about 1,100 published viral clones and from other ImmuneACCESS disease sequences. The public reads were run again by TCRdb, first through fastp at Q25 and then through MiXCR, and only productive beta chains were kept. When rows share a CDR3 protein, they turn into one entry using the most common DNA and genes. The V and J calls and clone size come from TCRdb's table, not from the authors' own analysis. This sample has fewer than 150,000 distinct CDR3 sequences in its table, and over 85% of those were observed once. About 0.26% of the sample is held by the ten biggest clonotypes.

On this clonotype: The target of this receptor is not known. Base qualities are not recorded, but no much larger clone differs from it by a single base.

The germline ends are 16 bases apart after V is trimmed by 7 bases and J by 3 bases. Via the germline V gene, CDR1 is MNHEY and CDR2 SVGEGT. The CDR3 starts with the cysteine, ends with the phenylalanine, and has 14 residues. Only the CDR3 region is kept as DNA, spanning 42 bases read in frame from base 1. Peripheral blood CD8+ and CD4+ T cells from healthy donors, Susac syndrome patients and multiple sclerosis patients were profiled by high-throughput TCR beta sequencing. Healthy donors were included as age- and sex-matched controls. Bulk CD8+ and CD4+ T cells were purified by magnetic negative isolation, while CD8+ TEMRA cells were enriched using FACS. Blood was collected in EDTA tubes and processed within 24 hours, with PBMCs isolated through density gradient centrifugation. PBMCs intended for TCR sequencing were frozen in liquid nitrogen and were later thawed in a 37 degrees C water bath. The sorted or isolated CD4+, CD8+ and CD8+ TEMRA cells had a purity of 90% or higher.

The receptor's source is a human donor in good health. The rearrangement joined TRBV6-2 or TRBV6-3 to TRBJ2-7; the D region possibly corresponds to TRBD2 (5 bases align). The sample comprised CD8+ T cells from PBMCs. The DNA reads TGTGCCAGCAATGGGGTGAGAGGAGGCTACGAGCAGTACTTC. The translation is CASNGVRGGYEQYF.